The 9 T cell receptor beta chains below were found in one sample sequenced in a study of tissue T cells after allogeneic stem cell transplantation. Profiling relied on immunoSEQ multiplex PCR, and the TCRdb table lists in-frame clones only, not all of them. The sample holds more than 45,000 clones; 65% to 85% are singletons and the top ten take around 0.5%. The sample consisted of sorted cells pooled from one or two spleens. The receptors come from a pool of C57BL/6 mice in good health.

To note about this clone: The genes are named according to mouse. Read data end 1 residue before the CDR3 end; the end is taken from the germline J gene. The chain links TRBV14 to TRBJ2-5, with D possibly matching TRBD1 (5 bases). The CDR3 is 13 amino acids. CDR1 is SGHDT, CDR2 FRDEAV, per germline. Between the trimmed V and J ends, which lost 4 bases and 4 bases, there was a span of 10 bases. This CDR3 is CASSPGQEDTQYF. Partial CDR3 DNA: TGTGCCAGCAGTCCCGGACAAGAAGACACCCAGTAC.

With regard to this clone: Gene names refer to mouse genes. The read ends 1 residue shy of where the CDR3 ends; the end is completed using the germline J gene. The chain uses TRBV15 and TRBJ1-2; TRBD1 matches 8 bases. The germline CDR1 and CDR2 sequences are SGHND and FRSKSL. CDR3 length equals 13 residues. Losses at the gene ends were 6 bases for V and 1 base for J; bases not matched to a gene: 1. CDR3 sequence: CASRGQVNSDYTF. CDR3 DNA, as far as it was read: TGTGCCAGCAGGGGACAGGTAAACTCCGACTACACC.

To note about this clone: Mouse gene names apply. The read ends 1 residue early relative to the CDR3; the germline J gene fills the gap. The rearrangement links TRBV13-2 to TRBJ2-7; 12 bases line up with TRBD2. The CDR3 covers 15 residues. V lost 3 bases to trimming and J lost 4 bases; unmatched junction nucleotides: 5. CDR1 is NNHNN, CDR2 SYGAGS, per germline (reference sequence). Incomplete CDR3 DNA: TGTGCCAGCGGTGGCGGACTGGGGGGGGTTTATGAACAGTAC. The encoded protein is CASGGGLGGVYEQY. The whole CDR3 sequence reads CASGGGLGGVYEQYF.

Turning to this clone: Gene names and germline match the mouse. The observed sequence ends 1 residue before the CDR3 terminus, with the missing tail filled in from the germline J gene. The chain joins TRBV12-1 to TRBJ1-2; D is possibly TRBD1 (6 bases). Between the trimmed V and J ends, which lost 2 bases and 2 bases, there was a span of 8 bases. CDR3 length: 13 amino acids. Per the germline V gene, CDR1 is SGHSN and CDR2 is HYEKVE. The DNA read from the CDR3 is TGTGCCAGCTCTCGGACAGTCAACTCCGACTACACC. Its protein product is CASSRTVNSDYT. The whole CDR3 sequence is CASSRTVNSDYTF.

Only one count was recorded for this clone. Mouse gene names and germline throughout. The read ends 1 residue before the CDR3 terminus; that terminus is restored from the germline J gene. The chain links TRBV5 to TRBJ2-4; D is perhaps TRBD2 (6 bases). Trimming shortened V by 2 bases and J by 0 bases, and 9 bases separated the two germline ends. The CDR3 is 15 residues long. Germline V gene data show CDR1 as LGHNA and CDR2 as YNLKQL (reference sequence). The DNA read from the CDR3 is TGTGCCAGCAGCCAAACTGGGAGTAGTCAAAACACCTTGTAC. Translated: CASSQTGSSQNTLY. The CDR3 in its entirety is CASSQTGSSQNTLYF.

Comments on this clone: Gene names and germline refer to mouse. From the germline J gene comes the end of the CDR3, since the read stops 1 residue before it. V and J are TRBV19 and TRBJ1-4; 10 bases map to TRBD1. The ends lost 4 bases at V and 4 bases at J; junction bases unmatched: 1. Germline lookup yields CDR1 FNHDT and CDR2 SITEND (reference sequence). The CDR3 loop spans 14 amino acids. This CDR3 is CASSGDRGNERLFF. The part of the CDR3 DNA that was read is TGTGCCAGCAGTGGGGACAGGGGCAACGAAAGATTATTT. The full variable domain, in which reference TRBV19 and TRBJ1-4 provide the parts outside the CDR3, is GGIITQTPKFLIGQEGQKLTLKCQQNFNHDTMYWYRQDSGKGLRLIYYSITENDLQKGDLSEGYDASREKKSSFSLTVTSAQKNEMAVFLCASSGDRGNERLFFGHGTKLSVL.

On this clone: Gene and germline names: mouse. With the read ending 1 residue before the CDR3 end, the germline J gene is used to fill in that end. The chain is built from TRBV13-3 and TRBJ1-2, with D unresolved. This CDR3 region has 13 residues. The ends were cut back, 5 bases at V and 0 bases at J, with 8 bases in the middle. Germline CDR1 and CDR2: NNHDY and SYVADS. CDR3 sequence: CASRDRANSDYTF. CDR3 DNA, as far as it was read: TGTGCCAGCAGGGACCGTGCAAACTCCGACTACACC.

Worth noting for this clone: Gene names and germline match the mouse. The read ends 1 residue early relative to the CDR3; the germline J gene fills the gap. The chain combines TRBV19 with TRBJ1-1; D is possibly TRBD1 (5 bases). This CDR3 is built from 14 residues. Germline CDR1 FNHDT, CDR2 SITEND (reference sequence). Deletions cut 2 bases from V and 1 base from J, with 9 bases between. The DNA read from the CDR3 is TGTGCCAGCAGTATTAGCAGGGAAAACACAGAAGTCTTC. Amino acid sequence: CASSISRENTEVF. The full-length CDR3 reads as CASSISRENTEVFF.

A note on this clone: Gene and germline names: mouse. The read terminates 1 residue ahead of where the CDR3 ends, so the germline J gene completes it. The V gene is TRBV2, the J gene TRBJ2-5; D is possibly TRBD2 (6 bases). Trimming pared 0 bases from V and 4 bases from J, leaving 8 bases between. This CDR3 comprises 14 residues. Per germline, CDR1 LGHNA and CDR2 YSYQKL. The CDR3 bases that were read are TGTGCCAGCAGCCAAGATAGACTGGAAGACACCCAGTAC. This translates into CASSQDRLEDTQY. In full, the CDR3 is CASSQDRLEDTQYF. The whole variable domain, filled in from reference TRBV2 and TRBJ2-5, reads DPKIIQKPKYLVAVTGSEKILICEQYLGHNAMYWYRQSAKKPLEFMFSYSYQKLMDNQTASSRFQPQSSKKNHLDLQITALKPDDSATYFCASSQDRLEDTQYFGPGTRLLVL.